Following are 5 T cell receptor beta chains from one sample sequenced in a study of OX40 agonist ivuxolimab in advanced cancers. Produced via immunoSEQ multiplex PCR; TCRdb's table is partial and in-frame only. The data hold around 88,000 clones, with 92% observed a single time. The sequences come from CD4+ or CD8+ T cells sorted from blood, collected in a trial of the OX40 agonist ivuxolimab. The source is an adult with an advanced solid tumor such as melanoma, head and neck, liver or kidney cancer.

The V call is TRBV10-3, the J call TRBJ1-1; perhaps TRBD1 as D (6 bases). In germline, CDR1 is ENHRY, CDR2 SYGVKD. The CDR3 runs to 14 residues. V lost 4 bases, J lost 2 bases, and 11 bases lay in between. The CDR3 nucleotides read TGTGCCATCAGTGTACAGGGTTCCAACACTGAAGCTTTCTTT. This codes for CAISVQGSNTEAFF.

The genes are TRBV4-2 and TRBJ2-3; 9 bases are a match to TRBD2. The germline V gene encodes CDR1 LGHNA and CDR2 YNFKEQ. The ends lost 0 bases at V and 2 bases at J; junction bases unmatched: 9. The CDR3 contains 18 residues. The CDR3: CASSQDRSSGGSTDTQYF. For the CDR3, the DNA is TGTGCCAGCAGCCAAGATCGATCCAGCGGGGGGTCCACAGATACGCAGTATTTT.

In its sample, this clone was seen once. The chain employs TRBV12-5 and TRBJ1-1; D ambiguous. V was clipped by 1 base and J by 7 bases, with 7 bases between them. The CDR3 has 12 amino acids. Looked up from germline, CDR1 is LGHNT and CDR2 is FRNRAP. For the CDR3, the DNA is TGTGCTAGTGGTTTGGCCGGATTTGAAGCTTTCTTT. Amino acid sequence: CASGLAGFEAFF.

The V gene is TRBV30, the J gene TRBJ1-4; maybe TRBD1 (6 bases). The CDR3 spans 14 residues. Germline lookup yields CDR1 GTSNPN and CDR2 SVGIG (reference sequence). V lost 0 bases to trimming and J lost 7 bases, with 12 bases between them. This CDR3 is CAWSVMTGSEKLFF. The CDR3 nucleotides read TGTGCCTGGAGTGTGATGACAGGTAGTGAAAAACTGTTTTTT. The full variable domain, rest sourced from reference TRBV30 and TRBJ1-4, is SQTIHQWPATLVQPVGSPLSLECTVEGTSNPNLYWYRQAAGRGLQLLFYSVGIGQISSEVPQNLSASRPQDRQFILSSKKLLLSDSGFYLCAWSVMTGSEKLFFGSGTQLSVL.

The J gene is TRBJ1-1, the V gene TRBV29-1; the D is unclear. Deletions cut 7 bases from V and 0 bases from J, with 9 bases between. CDR3 length: 12 amino acids. Germline CDR1 SQVTM, CDR2 ANQGSEA. CDR3 amino acids: CSAVEVNTEAFF. The CDR3 coding sequence is TGCAGCGCCGTAGAGGTGAACACTGAAGCTTTCTTT.